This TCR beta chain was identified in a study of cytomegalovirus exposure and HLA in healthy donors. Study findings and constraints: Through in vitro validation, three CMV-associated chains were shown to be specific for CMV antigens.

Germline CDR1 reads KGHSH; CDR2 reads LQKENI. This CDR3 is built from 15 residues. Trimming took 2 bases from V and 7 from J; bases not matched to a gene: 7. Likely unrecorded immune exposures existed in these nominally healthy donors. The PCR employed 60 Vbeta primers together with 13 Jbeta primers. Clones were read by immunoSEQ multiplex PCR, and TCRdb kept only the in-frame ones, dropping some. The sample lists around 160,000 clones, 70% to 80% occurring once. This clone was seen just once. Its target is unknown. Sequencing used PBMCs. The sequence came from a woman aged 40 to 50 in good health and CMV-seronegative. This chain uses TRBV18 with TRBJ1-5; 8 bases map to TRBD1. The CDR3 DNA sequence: TGTGCCAGCTCACCAACAGGGGGATCCGTCCAGCCCCAGCATTTT. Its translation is CASSPTGGSVQPQHF.